This T cell receptor beta chain emerged from a study of breast tumors, draining lymph nodes, adjacent tissues. The CDR3 spans 17 residues. The germline V gene has CDR1 MNHEY and CDR2 SVGEGT. V was pared by 5 bases and J by 5 bases, with 12 bases of the junction left unmatched. Whole-study findings and limits: Tumor TCR diversity was below lymph nodes but above nontumor tissue.

Of note for this clonotype: What it recognizes is unknown.

Samples came from axillary lymph nodes draining the breast cancer. TCRdb ran MiXCR on the multiplex PCR reads and lists one entry per CDR3 protein. The data hold about 180,000 distinct CDR3 sequences, with 25% to 40% observed a single time. The V gene is TRBV6-2 or TRBV6-3, the J gene TRBJ2-2; 9 bases align to TRBD2. The sequenced sample was axillary lymph node tissue. This sequence originates from a female donor with breast cancer. Some clones in this sample may be carry-over from other donors' samples. CDR3 sequence (DNA): TGTGCCAGCAGTCCCCCCCGGCGGGGGGGCCGGACCGGGGAGCTGTTTTTT. This codes for CASSPPRRGGRTGELFF.